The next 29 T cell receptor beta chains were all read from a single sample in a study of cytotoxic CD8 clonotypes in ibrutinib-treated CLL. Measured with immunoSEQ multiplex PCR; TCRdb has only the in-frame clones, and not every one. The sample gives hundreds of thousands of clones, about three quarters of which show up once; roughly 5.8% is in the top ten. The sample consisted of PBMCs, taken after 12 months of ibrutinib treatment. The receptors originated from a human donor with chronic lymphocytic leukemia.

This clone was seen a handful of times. The CDR3 DNA reads TGTGCCAGCAGTGAAGAATCTAGGGGTGGGACTGAAGCTTTCTTT. As protein: CASSEESRGGTEAFF. The rearrangement links TRBV6-1 to TRBJ1-1, with a tentative D call TRBD1 (5 bases). The CDR3 extends over 15 amino acids. Germline V gene data show CDR1 as MNHNS and CDR2 as SASEGT. V was cut by 1 base and J by 5 bases, with 14 bases left in between.

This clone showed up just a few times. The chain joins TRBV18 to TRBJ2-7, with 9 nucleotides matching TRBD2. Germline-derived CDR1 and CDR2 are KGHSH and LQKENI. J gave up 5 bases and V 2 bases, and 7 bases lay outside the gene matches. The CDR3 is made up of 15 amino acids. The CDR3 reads CASSPTAGGDHEQYF. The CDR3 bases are TGTGCCAGCTCACCAACGGCGGGAGGGGACCACGAGCAGTACTTC.

The CDR3 DNA follows: TGCGCCAGCAGCCAACATCCGGGACAGGGGGCGATTAACTATGGCTACACCTTC. Translated: CASSQHPGQGAINYGYTF. The rearrangement joins TRBV4-1 to TRBJ1-2; 12 bases map to TRBD1. With V trimmed by 2 bases and J by 1 base, 8 bases remained unmatched. The germline V gene encodes CDR1 MGHRA and CDR2 YSYEKL. This CDR3 contains 18 residues.

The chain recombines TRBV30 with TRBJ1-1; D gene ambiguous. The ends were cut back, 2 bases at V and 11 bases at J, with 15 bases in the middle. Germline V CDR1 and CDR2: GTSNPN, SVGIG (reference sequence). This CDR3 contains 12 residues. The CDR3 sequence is CAWSPTVDRAFF. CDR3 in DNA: TGTGCCTGGAGTCCTACAGTCGACCGGGCTTTCTTT.

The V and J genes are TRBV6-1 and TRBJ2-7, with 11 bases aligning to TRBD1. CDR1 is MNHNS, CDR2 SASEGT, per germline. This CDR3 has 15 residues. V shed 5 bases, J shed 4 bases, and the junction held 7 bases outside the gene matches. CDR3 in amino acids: CASSPPGTGGYEQYF. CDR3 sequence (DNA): TGTGCCAGCAGTCCCCCGGGGACAGGGGGATACGAGCAGTACTTC.

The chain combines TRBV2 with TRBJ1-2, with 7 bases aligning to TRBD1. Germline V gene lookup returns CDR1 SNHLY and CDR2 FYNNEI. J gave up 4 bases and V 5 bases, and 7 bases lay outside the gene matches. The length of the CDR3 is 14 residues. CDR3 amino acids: CASSRDRDLYGYTF. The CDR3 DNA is TGTGCCAGCAGTCGGGACAGAGATCTCTATGGCTACACCTTC.

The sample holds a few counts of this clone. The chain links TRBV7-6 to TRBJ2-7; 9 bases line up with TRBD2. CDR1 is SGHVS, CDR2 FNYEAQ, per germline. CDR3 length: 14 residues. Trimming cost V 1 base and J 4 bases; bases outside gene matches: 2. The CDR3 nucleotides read TGTGCCAGCAGCTTAGAGCTAGCGGGATACGAGCAGTACTTC. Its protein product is CASSLELAGYEQYF.

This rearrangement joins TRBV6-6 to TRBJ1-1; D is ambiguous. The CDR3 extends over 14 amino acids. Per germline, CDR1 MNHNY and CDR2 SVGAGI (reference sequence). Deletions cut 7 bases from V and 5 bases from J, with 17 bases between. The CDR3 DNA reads TGTGCCAGCACCGCCGGCAGACACCAAACTGAAGCTTTCTTT. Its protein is CASTAGRHQTEAFF.

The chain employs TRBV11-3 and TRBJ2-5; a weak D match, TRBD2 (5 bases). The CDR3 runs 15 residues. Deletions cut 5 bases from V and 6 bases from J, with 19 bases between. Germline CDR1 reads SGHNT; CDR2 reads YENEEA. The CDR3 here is CASSPKAGVPQTQYF. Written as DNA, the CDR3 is TGTGCCAGCAGCCCAAAGGCCGGGGTCCCCCAGACCCAGTACTTC.

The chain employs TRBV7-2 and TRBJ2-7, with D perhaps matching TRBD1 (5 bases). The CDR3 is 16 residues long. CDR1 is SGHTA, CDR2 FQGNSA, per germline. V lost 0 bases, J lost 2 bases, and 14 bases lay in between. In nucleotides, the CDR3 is TGTGCCAGCAGCTTAGCGGACACTTCCACAGCCTACGAGCAGTACTTC. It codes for CASSLADTSTAYEQYF.

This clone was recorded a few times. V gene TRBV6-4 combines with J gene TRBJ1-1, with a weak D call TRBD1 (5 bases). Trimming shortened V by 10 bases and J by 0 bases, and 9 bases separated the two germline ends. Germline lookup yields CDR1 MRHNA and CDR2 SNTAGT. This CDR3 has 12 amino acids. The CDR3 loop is CATRGLNTEAFF. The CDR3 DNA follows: TGTGCCACGAGGGGCTTGAACACTGAAGCTTTCTTT.

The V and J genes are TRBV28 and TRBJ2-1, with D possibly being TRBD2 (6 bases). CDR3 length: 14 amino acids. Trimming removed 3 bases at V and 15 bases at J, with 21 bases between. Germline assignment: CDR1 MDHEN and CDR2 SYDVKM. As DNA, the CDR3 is TGTGCCAGCAGTTTGGGGCGGGGCGGTGTCAGTTTGTTCTTC. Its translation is CASSLGRGGVSLFF.

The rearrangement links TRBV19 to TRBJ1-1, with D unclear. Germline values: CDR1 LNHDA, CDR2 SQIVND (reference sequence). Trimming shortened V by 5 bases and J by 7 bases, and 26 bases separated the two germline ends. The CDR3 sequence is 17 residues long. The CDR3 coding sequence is TGTGCCAGTAGTCCCCTGGGTGGAGGATTACGCGACCTTGAAGCTTTCTTT. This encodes CASSPLGGGLRDLEAFF. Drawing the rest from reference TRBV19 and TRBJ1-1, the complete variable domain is DGGITQSPKYLFRKEGQNVTLSCEQNLNHDAMYWYRQDPGQGLRLIYYSQIVNDFQKGDIAEGYSVSREKKESFPLTVTSAQKNPTAFYLCASSPLGGGLRDLEAFFGQGTRLTVV.

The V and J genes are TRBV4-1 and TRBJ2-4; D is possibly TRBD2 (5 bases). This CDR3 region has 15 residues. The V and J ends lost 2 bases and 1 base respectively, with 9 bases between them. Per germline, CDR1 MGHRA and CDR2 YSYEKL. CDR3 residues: CASSQPEGAKNIQYF. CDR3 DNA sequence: TGCGCCAGCAGCCAACCAGAGGGTGCCAAAAACATTCAGTACTTC.

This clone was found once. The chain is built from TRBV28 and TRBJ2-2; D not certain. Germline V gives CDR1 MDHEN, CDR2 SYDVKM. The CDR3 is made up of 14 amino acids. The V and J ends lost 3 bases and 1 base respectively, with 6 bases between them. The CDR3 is CASSFPENTGELFF. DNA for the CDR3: TGTGCCAGCAGTTTCCCAGAGAACACCGGGGAGCTGTTTTTT.

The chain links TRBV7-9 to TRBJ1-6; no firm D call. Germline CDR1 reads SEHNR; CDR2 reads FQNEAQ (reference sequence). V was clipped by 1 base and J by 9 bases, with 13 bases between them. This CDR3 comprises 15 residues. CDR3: CASSLEGGRGSPLHF. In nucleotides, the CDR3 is TGTGCCAGCAGCTTAGAGGGCGGGAGAGGTTCACCCCTCCACTTT.

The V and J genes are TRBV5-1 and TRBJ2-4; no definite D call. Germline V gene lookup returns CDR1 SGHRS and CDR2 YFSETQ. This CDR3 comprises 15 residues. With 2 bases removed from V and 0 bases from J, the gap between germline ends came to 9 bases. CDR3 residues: CASSLTELAKNIQYF. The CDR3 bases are TGCGCCAGCAGCTTAACAGAACTAGCCAAAAACATTCAGTACTTC. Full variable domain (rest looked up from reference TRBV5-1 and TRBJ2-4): KAGVTQTPRYLIKTRGQQVTLSCSPISGHRSVSWYQQTPGQGLQFLFEYFSETQRNKGNFPGRFSGRQFSNSRSEMNVSTLELGDSALYLCASSLTELAKNIQYFGAGTRLSVL.

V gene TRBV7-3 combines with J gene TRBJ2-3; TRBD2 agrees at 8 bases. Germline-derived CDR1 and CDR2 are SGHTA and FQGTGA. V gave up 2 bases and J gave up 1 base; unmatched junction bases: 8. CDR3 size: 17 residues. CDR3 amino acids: CASSLRQAGVGTDTQYF. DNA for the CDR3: TGTGCCAGCAGCTTACGACAAGCGGGAGTTGGCACAGATACGCAGTATTTT.

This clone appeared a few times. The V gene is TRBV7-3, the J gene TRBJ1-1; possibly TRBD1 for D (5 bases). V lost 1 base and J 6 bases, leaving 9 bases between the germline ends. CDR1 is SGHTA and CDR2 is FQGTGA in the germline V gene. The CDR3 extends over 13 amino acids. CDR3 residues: CASSLIWGSEAFF. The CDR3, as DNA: TGTGCCAGCAGCTTAATATGGGGGTCTGAAGCTTTCTTT. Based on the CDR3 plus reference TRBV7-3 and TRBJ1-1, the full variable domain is GAGVSQTPSNKVTEKGKYVELRCDPISGHTALYWYRQSLGQGPEFLIYFQGTGAADDSGLPNDRFFAVRPEGSVSTLKIQRTERGDSAVYLCASSLIWGSEAFFGQGTRLTVV.

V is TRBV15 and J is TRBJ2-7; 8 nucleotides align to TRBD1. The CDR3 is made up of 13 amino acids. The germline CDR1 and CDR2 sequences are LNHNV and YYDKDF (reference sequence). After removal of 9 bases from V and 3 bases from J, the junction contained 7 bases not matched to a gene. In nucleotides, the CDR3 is TGTGCCACGAGACAGGGGTTCGACTACGAGCAGTACTTC. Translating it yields CATRQGFDYEQYF.

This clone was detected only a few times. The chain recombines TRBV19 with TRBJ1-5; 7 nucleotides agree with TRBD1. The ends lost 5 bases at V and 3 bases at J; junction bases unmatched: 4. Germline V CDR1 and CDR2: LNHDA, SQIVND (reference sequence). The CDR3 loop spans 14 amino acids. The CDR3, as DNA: TGTGCCAGTAGTGCCGGGACAGTCAATCAGCCCCAGCATTTT. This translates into CASSAGTVNQPQHF. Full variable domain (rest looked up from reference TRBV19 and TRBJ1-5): DGGITQSPKYLFRKEGQNVTLSCEQNLNHDAMYWYRQDPGQGLRLIYYSQIVNDFQKGDIAEGYSVSREKKESFPLTVTSAQKNPTAFYLCASSAGTVNQPQHFGDGTRLSIL.

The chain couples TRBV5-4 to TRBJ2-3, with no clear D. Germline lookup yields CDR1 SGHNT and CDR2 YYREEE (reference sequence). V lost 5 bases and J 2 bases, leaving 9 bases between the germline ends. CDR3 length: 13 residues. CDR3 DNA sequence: TGTGCCAGCAGACCTCCTACCACAGATACGCAGTATTTT. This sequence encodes CASRPPTTDTQYF.

This CDR3 reads CASSLIRTLAGAEQFF. The CDR3 DNA follows: TGTGCCAGCAGCTTAATCCGGACTCTAGCGGGAGCTGAGCAGTTCTTC. This rearrangement joins TRBV7-3 to TRBJ2-1; TRBD2 matches 10 bases. The V gene end was trimmed by 1 base and the J gene end by 9 bases; junction bases not matched to a gene: 9. The germline V gene encodes CDR1 SGHTA and CDR2 FQGTGA. The CDR3 runs to 16 residues.

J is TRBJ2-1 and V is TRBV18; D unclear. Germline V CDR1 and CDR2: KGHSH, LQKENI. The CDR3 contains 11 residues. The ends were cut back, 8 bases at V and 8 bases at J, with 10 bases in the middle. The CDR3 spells CASLNRDEQFF. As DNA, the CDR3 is TGTGCCAGCCTCAATCGTGATGAGCAGTTCTTC.

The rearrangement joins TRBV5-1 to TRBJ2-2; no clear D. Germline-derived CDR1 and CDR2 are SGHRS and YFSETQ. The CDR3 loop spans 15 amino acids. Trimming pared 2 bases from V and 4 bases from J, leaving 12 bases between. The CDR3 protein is CASSFEAGSTGELFF. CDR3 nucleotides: TGCGCCAGCAGCTTTGAGGCAGGATCCACCGGGGAGCTGTTTTTT.

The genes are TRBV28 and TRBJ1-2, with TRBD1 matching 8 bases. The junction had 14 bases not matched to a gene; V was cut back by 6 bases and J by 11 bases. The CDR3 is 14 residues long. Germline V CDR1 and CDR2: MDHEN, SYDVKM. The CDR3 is CASSPDRGGRSYTF. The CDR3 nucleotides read TGTGCCAGCAGCCCCGACAGGGGAGGTCGTAGTTACACCTTC.

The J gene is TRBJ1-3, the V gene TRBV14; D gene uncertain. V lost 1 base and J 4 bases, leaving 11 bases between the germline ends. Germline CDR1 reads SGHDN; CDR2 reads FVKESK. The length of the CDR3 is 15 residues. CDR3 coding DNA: TGTGCCAGCAGCCAAGCCCCGGGAACGGGAAACACCATATATTTT. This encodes CASSQAPGTGNTIYF.

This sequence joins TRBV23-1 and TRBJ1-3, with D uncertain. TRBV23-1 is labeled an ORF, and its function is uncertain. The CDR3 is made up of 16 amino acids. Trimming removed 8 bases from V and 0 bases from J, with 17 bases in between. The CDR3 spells CASSLGNRYSGNTIYF. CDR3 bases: TGCGCCAGCTCCCTCGGTAACCGCTACTCTGGAAACACCATATATTTT.

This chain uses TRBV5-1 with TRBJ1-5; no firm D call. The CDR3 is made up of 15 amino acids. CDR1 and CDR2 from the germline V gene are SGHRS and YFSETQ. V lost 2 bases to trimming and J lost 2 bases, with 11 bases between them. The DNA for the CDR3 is TGCGCCAGCAGCTTATTTCCCGGGGGCAATCAGCCCCAGCATTTT. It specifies CASSLFPGGNQPQHF.